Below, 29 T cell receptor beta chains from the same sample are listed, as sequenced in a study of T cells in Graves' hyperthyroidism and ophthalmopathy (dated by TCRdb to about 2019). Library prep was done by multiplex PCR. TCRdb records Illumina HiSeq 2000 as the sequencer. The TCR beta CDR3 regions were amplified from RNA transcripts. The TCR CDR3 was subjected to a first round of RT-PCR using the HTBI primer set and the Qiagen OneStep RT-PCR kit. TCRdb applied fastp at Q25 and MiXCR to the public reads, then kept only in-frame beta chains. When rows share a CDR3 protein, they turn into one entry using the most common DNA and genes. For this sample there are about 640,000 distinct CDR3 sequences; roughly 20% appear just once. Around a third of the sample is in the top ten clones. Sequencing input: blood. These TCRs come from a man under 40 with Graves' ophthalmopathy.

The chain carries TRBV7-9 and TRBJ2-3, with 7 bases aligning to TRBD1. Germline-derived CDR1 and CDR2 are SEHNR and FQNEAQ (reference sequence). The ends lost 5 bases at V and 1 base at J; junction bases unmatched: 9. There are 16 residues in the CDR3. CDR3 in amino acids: CASSRPIDRGTDTQYF. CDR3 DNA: TGTGCCAGCAGCCGCCCGATTGACAGGGGCACAGATACGCAGTATTTT.

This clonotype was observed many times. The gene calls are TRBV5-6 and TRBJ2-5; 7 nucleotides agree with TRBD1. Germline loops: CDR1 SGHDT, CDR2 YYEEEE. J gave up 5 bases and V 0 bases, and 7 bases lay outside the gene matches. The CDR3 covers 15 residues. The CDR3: CASSLGQGVVETQYF. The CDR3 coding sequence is TGTGCCAGCAGCTTGGGACAGGGTGTTGTTGAGACCCAGTACTTC.

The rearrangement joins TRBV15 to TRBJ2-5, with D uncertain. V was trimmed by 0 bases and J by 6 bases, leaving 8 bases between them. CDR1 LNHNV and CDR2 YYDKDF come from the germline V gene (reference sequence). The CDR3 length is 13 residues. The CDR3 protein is CATSRDQVQTQYF. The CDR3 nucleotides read TGTGCCACCAGCAGAGATCAGGTACAGACCCAGTACTTC.

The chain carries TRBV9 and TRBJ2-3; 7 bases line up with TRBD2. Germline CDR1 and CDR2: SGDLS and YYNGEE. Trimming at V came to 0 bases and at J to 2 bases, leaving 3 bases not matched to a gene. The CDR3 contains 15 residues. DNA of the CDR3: TGTGCCAGCAGCGTAGGGGGGGGATCCACAGATACGCAGTATTTT. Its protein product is CASSVGGGSTDTQYF. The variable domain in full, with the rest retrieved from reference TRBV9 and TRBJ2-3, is DSGVTQTPKHLITATGQRVTLRCSPRSGDLSVYWYQQSLDQGLQFLIQYYNGEERAKGNILERFSAQQFPDLHSELNLSSLELGDSALYFCASSVGGGSTDTQYFGPGTRLTVL.

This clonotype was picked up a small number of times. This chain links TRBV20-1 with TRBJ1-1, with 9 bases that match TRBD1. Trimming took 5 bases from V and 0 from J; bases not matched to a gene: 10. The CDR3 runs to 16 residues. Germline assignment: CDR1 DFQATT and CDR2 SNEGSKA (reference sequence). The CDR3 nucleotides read TGCAGTGCTCGTCCCGGGACAGGGTTTATGAACACTGAAGCTTTCTTT. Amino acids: CSARPGTGFMNTEAFF.

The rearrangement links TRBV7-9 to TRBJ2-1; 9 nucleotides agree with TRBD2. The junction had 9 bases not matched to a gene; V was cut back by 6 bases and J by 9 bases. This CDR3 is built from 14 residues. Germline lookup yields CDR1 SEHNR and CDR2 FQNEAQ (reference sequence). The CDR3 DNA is TGTGCCAGCAGAGACGTAGCGGGAGTAAGTGAGCAGTTCTTC. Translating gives CASRDVAGVSEQFF.

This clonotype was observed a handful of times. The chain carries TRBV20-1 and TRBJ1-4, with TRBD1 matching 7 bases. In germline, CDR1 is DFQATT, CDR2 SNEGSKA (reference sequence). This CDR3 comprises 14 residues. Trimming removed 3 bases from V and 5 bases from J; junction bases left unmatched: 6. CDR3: CSASRGTANEKLFF. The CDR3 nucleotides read TGCAGTGCTAGCCGAGGGACAGCGAATGAAAAACTGTTTTTT.

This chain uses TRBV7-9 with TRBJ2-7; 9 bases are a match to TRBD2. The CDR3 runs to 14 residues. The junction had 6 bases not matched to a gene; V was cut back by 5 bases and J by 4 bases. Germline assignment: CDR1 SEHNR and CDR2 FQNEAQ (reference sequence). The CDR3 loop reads CASSRSSGIYEQYF. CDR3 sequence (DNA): TGTGCCAGCAGCCGCTCTAGCGGGATTTACGAGCAGTACTTC.

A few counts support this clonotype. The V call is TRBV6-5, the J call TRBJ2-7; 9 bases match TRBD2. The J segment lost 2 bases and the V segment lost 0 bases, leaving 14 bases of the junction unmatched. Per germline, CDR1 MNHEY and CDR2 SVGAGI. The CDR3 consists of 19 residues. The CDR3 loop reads CASSYSPPTGIAGAYEQYF. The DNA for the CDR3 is TGTGCCAGCAGTTACTCCCCTCCCACGGGTATAGCGGGGGCCTACGAGCAGTACTTC.

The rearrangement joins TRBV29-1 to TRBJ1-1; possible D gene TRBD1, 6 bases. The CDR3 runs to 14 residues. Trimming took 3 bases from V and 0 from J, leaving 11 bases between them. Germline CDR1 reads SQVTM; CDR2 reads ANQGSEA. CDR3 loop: CSVEQGLLNTEAFF. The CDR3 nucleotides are TGCAGCGTTGAGCAGGGGCTACTGAACACTGAAGCTTTCTTT. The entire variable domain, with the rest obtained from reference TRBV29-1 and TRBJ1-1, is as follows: SAVISQKPSRDICQRGTSLTIQCQVDSQVTMMFWYRQQPGQSLTLIATANQGSEATYESGFVIDKFPISRPNLTFSTLTVSNMSPEDSSIYLCSVEQGLLNTEAFFGQGTRLTVV.

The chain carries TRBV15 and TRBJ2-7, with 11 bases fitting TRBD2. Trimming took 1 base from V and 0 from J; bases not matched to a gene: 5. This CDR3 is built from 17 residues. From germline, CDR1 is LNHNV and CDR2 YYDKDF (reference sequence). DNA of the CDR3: TGTGCCACCAGCAGAGCGGGACTAGCGGACAGCTCCTACGAGCAGTACTTC. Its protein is CATSRAGLADSSYEQYF.

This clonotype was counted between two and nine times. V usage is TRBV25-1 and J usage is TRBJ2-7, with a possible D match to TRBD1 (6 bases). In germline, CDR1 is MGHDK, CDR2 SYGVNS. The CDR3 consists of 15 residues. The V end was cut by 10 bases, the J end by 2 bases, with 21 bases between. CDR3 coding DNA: TGTGCCACTCAAACAGGGCCCGAAAAGACCTACGAGCAGTACTTC. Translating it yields CATQTGPEKTYEQYF.

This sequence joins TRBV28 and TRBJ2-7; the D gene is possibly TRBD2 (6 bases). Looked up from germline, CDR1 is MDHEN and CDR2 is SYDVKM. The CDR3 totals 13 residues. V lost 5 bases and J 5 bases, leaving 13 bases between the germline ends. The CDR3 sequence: CASSPTRLDEQYF. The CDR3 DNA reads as TGTGCCAGCAGTCCCACCCGACTAGACGAGCAGTACTTC.

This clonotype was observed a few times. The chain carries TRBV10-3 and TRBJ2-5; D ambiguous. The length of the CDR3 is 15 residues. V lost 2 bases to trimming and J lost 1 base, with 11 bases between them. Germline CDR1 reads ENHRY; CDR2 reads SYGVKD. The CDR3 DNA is TGTGCCATCAGTGAGGTCCCGACACTCCAAGAGACCCAGTACTTC. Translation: CAISEVPTLQETQYF.

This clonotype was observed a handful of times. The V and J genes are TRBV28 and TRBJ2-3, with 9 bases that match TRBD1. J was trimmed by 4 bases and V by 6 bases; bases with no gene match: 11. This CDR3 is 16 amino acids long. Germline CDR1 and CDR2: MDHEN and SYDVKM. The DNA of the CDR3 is TGTGCCAGCAGATCACAGGGGGCGGCCCTCCCAGATACGCAGTATTTT. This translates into CASRSQGAALPDTQYF.

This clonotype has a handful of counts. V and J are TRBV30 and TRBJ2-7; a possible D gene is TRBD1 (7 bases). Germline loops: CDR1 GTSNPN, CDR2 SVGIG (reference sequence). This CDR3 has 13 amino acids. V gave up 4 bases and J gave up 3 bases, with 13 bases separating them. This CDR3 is CAWTDREDYEQYF. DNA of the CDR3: TGTGCCTGGACCGACAGGGAGGACTACGAGCAGTACTTC.

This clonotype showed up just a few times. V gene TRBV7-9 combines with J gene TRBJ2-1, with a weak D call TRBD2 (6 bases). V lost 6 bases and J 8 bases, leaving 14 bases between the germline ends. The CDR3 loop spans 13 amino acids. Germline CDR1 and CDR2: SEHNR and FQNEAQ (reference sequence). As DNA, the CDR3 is TGTGCCAGCAGGCCTGGGGCTAGCGATGAGCAGTTCTTC. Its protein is CASRPGASDEQFF.

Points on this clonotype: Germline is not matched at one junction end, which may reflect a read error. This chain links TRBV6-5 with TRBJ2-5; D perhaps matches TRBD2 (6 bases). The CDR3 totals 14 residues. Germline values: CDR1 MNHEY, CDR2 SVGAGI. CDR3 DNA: TGTACCAGCAGACTCTCCCGGGAGCTGGAGACCCAGTACTTC. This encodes CTSRLSRELETQYF.

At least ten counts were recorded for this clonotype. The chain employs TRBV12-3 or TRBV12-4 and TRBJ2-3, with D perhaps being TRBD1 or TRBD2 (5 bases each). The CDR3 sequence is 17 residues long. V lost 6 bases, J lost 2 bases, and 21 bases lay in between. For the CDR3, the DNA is TGTGCCAGCAGATTCAAGGGGACCATGGGATTCACAGATACGCAGTATTTT. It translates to CASRFKGTMGFTDTQYF.

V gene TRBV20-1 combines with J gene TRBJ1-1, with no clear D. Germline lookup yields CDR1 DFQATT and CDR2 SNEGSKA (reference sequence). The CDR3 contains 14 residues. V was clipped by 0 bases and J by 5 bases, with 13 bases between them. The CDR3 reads CSARERTTGTEAFF. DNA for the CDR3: TGCAGTGCTAGAGAAAGAACAACGGGTACTGAAGCTTTCTTT.

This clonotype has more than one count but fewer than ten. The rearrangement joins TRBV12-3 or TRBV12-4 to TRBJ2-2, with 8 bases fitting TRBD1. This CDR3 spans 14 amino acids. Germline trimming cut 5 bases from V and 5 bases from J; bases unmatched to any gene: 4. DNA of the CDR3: TGTGCCAGCAGTCCGCGGACAGGGACCGGGGAGCTGTTTTTT. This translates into CASSPRTGTGELFF.

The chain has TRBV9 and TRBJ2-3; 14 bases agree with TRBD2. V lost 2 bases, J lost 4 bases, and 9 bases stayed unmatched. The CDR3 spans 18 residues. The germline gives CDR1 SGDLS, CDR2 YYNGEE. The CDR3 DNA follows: TGTGCCAGCAGCGTTCCGGGACTAGCGGGAGAGGCCCCAGATACGCAGTATTTT. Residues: CASSVPGLAGEAPDTQYF.

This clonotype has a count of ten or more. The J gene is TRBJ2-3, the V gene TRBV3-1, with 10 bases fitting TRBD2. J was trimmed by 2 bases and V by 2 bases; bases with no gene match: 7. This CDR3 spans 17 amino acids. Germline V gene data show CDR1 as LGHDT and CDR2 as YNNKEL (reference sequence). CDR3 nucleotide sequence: TGTGCCAGCAGCCAACCGTCCGGGACTAGCGTCACAGATACGCAGTATTTT. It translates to CASSQPSGTSVTDTQYF.

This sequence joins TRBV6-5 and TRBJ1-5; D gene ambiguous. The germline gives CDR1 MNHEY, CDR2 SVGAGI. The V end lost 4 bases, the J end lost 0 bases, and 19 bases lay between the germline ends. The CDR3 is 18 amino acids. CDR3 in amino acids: CASSFDKVNAYSNQPQHF. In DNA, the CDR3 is TGTGCCAGCAGTTTCGACAAGGTGAATGCTTATAGCAATCAGCCCCAGCATTTT.

CDR3 sequence: CASSGSGLYNEQFF. CDR3 DNA: TGTGCCAGCAGCGGTAGTGGTTTATACAATGAGCAGTTCTTC. This chain links TRBV9 with TRBJ2-1; no clear D gene. V dropped 3 bases and J dropped 4 bases, with 11 bases sitting between them. Germline CDR1 SGDLS, CDR2 YYNGEE. The CDR3 runs to 14 residues.

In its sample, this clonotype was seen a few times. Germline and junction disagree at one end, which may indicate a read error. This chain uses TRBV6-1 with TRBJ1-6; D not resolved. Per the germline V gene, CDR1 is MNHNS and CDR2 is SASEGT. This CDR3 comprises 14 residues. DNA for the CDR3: TGTGCCTGCAGTCCCCTTCGGAGGAATTCACCCCTCCACTTT. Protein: CACSPLRRNSPLHF.

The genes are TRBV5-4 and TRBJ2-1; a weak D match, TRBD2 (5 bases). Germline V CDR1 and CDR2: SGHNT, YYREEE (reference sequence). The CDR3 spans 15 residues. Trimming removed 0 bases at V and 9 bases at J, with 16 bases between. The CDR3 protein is CASSLAPAGEPEQFF. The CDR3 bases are TGTGCCAGCAGCTTGGCACCGGCCGGGGAGCCTGAGCAGTTCTTC.

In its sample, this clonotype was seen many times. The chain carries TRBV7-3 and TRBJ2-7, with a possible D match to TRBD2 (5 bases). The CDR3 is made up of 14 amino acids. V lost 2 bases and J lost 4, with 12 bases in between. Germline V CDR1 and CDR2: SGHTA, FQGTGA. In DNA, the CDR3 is TGTGCCAGCAGCTTAGGGCCGGGAACATACGAGCAGTACTTC. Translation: CASSLGPGTYEQYF.

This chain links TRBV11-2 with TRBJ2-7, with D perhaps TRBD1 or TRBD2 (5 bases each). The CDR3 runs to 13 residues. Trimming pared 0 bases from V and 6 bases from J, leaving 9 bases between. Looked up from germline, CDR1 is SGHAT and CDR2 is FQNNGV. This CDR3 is CASSLEAGSEQYF. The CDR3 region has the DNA TGTGCCAGCAGCTTAGAGGCAGGGAGCGAGCAGTACTTC.